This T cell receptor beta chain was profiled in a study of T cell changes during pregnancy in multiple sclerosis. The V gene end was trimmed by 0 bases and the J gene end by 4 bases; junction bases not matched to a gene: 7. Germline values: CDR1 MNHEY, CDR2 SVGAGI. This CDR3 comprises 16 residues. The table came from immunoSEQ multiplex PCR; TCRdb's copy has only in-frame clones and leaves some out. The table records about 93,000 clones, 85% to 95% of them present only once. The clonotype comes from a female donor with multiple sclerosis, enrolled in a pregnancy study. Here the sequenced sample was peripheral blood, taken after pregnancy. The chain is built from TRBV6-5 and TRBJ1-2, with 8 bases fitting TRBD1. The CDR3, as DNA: TGTGCCAGCAGTTACTCACGATGGGACAGGATCTATGGCTACACCTTC. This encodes CASSYSRWDRIYGYTF.